The 9 T cell receptor beta chains in this list originate from one sample, sequenced in a study of molecular identifiers for immune sequencing clone quantification. TCRdb reprocessed the PCR reads with MiXCR, giving one entry per CDR3 protein. The sample contains about 320,000 distinct CDR3 sequences, roughly 24% of which appear only once. Sequenced material: naive CD8+ T cells from blood, with Jurkat cell RNA spiked in. Subset given: FACS-sorted CD8+CD4-CCR7+CD45RA+ naive T cells. The receptor source for this set is a human donor in good health. Some libraries in this study had Jurkat cell RNA spiked in.

Worth noting for this clonotype: A read error may be the cause here, since a much bigger clone is one base away. The chain has TRBV7-2 and TRBJ1-1; no definite D call. Trimming removed 2 bases from V and 6 bases from J, with 7 bases in between. Germline-derived CDR1 and CDR2 are SGHTA and FQGNSA. CDR3 length: 12 amino acids. CDR3 loop: CASSLWRAEAFF. CDR3 in DNA: TGTGCCAGCAGCTTATGGAGGGCTGAAGCTTTCTTT.

This clonotype occurred many times. The chain couples TRBV20-1 to TRBJ1-4; 8 bases fit TRBD1. The CDR3 length is 12 residues. Germline loops: CDR1 DFQATT, CDR2 SNEGSKA (reference sequence). V shed 8 bases and J 14 bases; nucleotides not matched to a gene: 13. CDR3 in amino acids: CSTRDRSFGLFF. For the CDR3, the DNA is TGCAGTACCCGGGACAGGTCCTTCGGGCTGTTTTTT.

V usage is TRBV7-2 and J usage is TRBJ2-3; D may be TRBD2 (6 bases). Trimming shortened V by 5 bases and J by 2 bases, and 14 bases separated the two germline ends. The CDR3 sequence is 15 residues long. Germline-derived CDR1 and CDR2 are SGHTA and FQGNSA. DNA for the CDR3: TGTGCCAGCAGCGCTGGCGGGATAAACACAGATACGCAGTATTTT. This translates into CASSAGGINTDTQYF.

This clonotype came up many times. The chain uses TRBV4-3 and TRBJ2-7; D perhaps matches TRBD1 (6 bases). Trimming left V 1 base short and J 2 bases short, with 12 bases between. CDR3 length: 15 residues. CDR1 and CDR2 (germline): LGHNA, YSLEER. The CDR3 reads CASSQGTAKPYEQYF. CDR3 DNA: TGCGCCAGCAGCCAAGGGACAGCAAAACCCTACGAGCAGTACTTC.

The chain uses TRBV5-4 and TRBJ2-3, with TRBD2 matching over 8 bases. There are 15 residues in the CDR3. The germline gives CDR1 SGHNT, CDR2 YYREEE (reference sequence). Germline trimming cut 4 bases from V and 2 bases from J; bases unmatched to any gene: 6. The CDR3 region has the DNA TGTGCCAGCAGCCTTCGGCGGGAGGTCACAGATACGCAGTATTTT. This sequence encodes CASSLRREVTDTQYF.

This clonotype was counted only a few times. The junction departs from germline at one end; a sequencing error may be responsible. This chain uses TRBV10-2 with TRBJ2-5; TRBD1 matches 7 bases. CDR1 WSHSY and CDR2 SAAADI come from the germline V gene. There are 14 residues in the CDR3. In DNA form, the CDR3 reads TGTGCCAGCAATAGACAGGGCCGCCAAGAGACCCAGTACTTC. As protein: CASNRQGRQETQYF.

The chain employs TRBV19 and TRBJ1-5, with D tentatively TRBD1 (6 bases). V shed 3 bases and J shed 0 bases, with 9 bases lying between them. CDR3 length: 15 amino acids. The germline V gene has CDR1 LNHDA and CDR2 SQIVND (reference sequence). The CDR3 region has the DNA TGTGCCAGTAGTATGGGACACCTTAGCAATCAGCCCCAGCATTTT. This encodes CASSMGHLSNQPQHF.

This clonotype was picked up many times. The chain couples TRBV29-1 to TRBJ1-1; D is uncertain. Germline values: CDR1 SQVTM, CDR2 ANQGSEA. V dropped 5 bases and J dropped 0 bases, with 7 bases sitting between them. The CDR3 runs 12 residues. CDR3 in DNA: TGCAGCGTTCAAAGCATGAACACTGAAGCTTTCTTT. It specifies CSVQSMNTEAFF.

This sequence joins TRBV4-1 and TRBJ2-7; TRBD2 matches at 7 bases. The CDR3 runs to 13 residues. The trim removed 4 bases at V and 4 bases at J, leaving 4 bases unmatched. From germline, CDR1 is MGHRA and CDR2 YSYEKL. CDR3 region: CASSPEGLYEQYF. The CDR3 DNA reads TGCGCCAGCAGCCCAGAGGGACTATACGAGCAGTACTTC.